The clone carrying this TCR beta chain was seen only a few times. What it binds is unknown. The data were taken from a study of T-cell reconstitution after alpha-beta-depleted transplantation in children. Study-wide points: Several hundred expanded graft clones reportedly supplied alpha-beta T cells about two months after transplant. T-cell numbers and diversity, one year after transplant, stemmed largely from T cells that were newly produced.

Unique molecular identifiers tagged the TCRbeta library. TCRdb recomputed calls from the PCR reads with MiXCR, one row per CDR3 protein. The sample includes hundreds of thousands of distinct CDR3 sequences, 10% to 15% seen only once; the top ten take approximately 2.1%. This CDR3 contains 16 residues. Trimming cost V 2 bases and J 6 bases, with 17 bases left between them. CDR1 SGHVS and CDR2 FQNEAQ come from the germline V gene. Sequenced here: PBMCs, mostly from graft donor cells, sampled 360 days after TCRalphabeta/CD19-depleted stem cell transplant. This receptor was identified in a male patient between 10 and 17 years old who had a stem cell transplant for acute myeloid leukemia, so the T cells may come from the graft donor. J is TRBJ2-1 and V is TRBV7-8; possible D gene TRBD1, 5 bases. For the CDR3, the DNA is TGTGCCAGCAGCTTAACAACCGGTACAGGCAGCAATGAGCAGTTCTTC. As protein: CASSLTTGTGSNEQFF.